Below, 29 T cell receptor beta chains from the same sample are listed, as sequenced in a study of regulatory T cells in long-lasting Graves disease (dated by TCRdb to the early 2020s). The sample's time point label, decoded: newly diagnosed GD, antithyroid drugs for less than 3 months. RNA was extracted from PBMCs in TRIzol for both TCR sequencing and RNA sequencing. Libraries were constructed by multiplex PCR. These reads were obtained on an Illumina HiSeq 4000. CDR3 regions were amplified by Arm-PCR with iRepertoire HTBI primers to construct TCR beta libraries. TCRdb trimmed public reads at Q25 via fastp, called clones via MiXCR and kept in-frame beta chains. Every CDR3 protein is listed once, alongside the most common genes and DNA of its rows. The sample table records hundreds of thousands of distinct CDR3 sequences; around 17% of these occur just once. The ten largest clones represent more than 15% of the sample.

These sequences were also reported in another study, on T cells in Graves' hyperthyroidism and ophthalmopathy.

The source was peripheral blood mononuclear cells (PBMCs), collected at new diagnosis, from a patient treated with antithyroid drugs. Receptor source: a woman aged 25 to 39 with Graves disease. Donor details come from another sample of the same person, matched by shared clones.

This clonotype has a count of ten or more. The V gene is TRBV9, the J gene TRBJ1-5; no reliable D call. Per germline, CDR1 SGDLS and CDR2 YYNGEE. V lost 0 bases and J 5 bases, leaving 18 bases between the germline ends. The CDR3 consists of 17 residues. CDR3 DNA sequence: TGTGCCAGCAGCGTAGGAGCGGAGCCTTCTCCCTATCAGCCCCAGCATTTT. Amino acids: CASSVGAEPSPYQPQHF.

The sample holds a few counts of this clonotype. Written as DNA, the CDR3 is TGTGCCAGCAGCGAATCTAGCGGGAGTCCCCAAGAGACCCAGTACTTC. Translation gives CASSESSGSPQETQYF. The chain links TRBV3-1 to TRBJ2-5, with 10 bases identical to TRBD2. This CDR3 contains 16 residues. Germline CDR1 and CDR2: LGHDT and YNNKEL (reference sequence). V gave up 5 bases and J gave up 1 base; unmatched junction bases: 7.

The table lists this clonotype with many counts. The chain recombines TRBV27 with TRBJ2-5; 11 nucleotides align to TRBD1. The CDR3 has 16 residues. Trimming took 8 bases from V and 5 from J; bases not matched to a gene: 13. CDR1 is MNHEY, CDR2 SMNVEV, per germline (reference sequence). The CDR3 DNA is TGTGCCAGCCCATCTAAGAGGGACAGGGGGTTTGAGACCCAGTACTTC. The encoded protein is CASPSKRDRGFETQYF.

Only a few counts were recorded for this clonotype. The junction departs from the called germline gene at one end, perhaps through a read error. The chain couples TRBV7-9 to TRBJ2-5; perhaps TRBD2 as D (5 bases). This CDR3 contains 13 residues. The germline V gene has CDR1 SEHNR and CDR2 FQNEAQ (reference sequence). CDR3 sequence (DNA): TGTGCCAGCAGCCTAGCTGACGGAGAGACCCAGTACTTC. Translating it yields CASSLADGETQYF.

The CDR3 here is CSARTEGRGQDTQYF. The CDR3 region has the DNA TGCAGTGCTAGAACAGAAGGGAGGGGCCAAGATACGCAGTATTTT. The chain combines TRBV20-1 with TRBJ2-3, with TRBD2 matching over 7 bases. The CDR3 totals 15 residues. The germline gives CDR1 DFQATT, CDR2 SNEGSKA (reference sequence). Trimming took 2 bases from V and 5 from J; bases not matched to a gene: 10.

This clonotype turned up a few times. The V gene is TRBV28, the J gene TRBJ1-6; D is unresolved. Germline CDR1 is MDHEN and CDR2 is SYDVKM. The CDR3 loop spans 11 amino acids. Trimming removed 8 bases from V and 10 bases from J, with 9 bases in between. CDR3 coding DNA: TGTGCCAGCCTTGGCATATCACCCCTCCACTTT. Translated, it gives CASLGISPLHF.

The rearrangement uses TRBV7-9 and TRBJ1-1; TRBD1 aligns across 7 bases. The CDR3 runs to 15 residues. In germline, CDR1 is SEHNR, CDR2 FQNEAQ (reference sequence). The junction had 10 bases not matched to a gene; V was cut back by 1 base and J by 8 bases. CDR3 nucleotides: TGTGCCAGCAGCTTAGGGATAGGGGGACAGAGAGAAGCTTTCTTT. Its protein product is CASSLGIGGQREAFF. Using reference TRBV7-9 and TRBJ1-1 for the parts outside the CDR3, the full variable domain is DTGVSQNPRHKITKRGQNVTFRCDPISEHNRLYWYRQTLGQGPEFLTYFQNEAQLEKSRLLSDRFSAERPKGSFSTLEIQRTEQGDSAMYLCASSLGIGGQREAFFGQGTRLTVV.

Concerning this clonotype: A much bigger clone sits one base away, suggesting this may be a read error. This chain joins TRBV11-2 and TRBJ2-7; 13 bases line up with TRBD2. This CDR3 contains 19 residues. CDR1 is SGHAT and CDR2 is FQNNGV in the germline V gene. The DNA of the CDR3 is TGTGCCAGCAGTCTACGGAGGTGGGGTACTAGCGGGAGGGGATACGGGCAGTACTTC. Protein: CASSLRRWGTSGRGYGQYF.

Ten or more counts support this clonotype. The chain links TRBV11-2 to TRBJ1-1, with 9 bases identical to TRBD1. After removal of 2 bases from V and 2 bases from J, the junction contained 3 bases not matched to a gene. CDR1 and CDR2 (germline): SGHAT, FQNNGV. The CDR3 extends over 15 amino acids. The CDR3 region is CASSLYRGPNTEAFF. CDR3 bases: TGTGCCAGCAGCTTATACAGGGGGCCTAACACTGAAGCTTTCTTT.

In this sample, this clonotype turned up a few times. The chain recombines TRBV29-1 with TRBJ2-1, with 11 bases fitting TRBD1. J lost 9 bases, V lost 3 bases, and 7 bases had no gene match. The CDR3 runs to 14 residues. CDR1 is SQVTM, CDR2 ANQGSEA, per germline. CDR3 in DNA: TGCAGCGTTGAGTGGACAGGGGGCTTCGGTGAGCAGTTCTTC. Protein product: CSVEWTGGFGEQFF.

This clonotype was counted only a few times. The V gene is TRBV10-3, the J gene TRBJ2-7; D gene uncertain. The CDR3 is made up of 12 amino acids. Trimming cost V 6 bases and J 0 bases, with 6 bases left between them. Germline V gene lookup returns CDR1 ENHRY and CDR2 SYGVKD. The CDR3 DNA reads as TGTGCCATCAGGGACGGCTCCTACGAGCAGTACTTC. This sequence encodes CAIRDGSYEQYF.

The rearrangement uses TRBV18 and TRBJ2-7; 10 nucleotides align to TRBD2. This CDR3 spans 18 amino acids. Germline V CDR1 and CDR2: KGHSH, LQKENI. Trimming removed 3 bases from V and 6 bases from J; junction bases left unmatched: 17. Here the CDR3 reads CASSPRYPGLATSGEQYF. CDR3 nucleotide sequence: TGTGCCAGCTCACCGAGGTATCCGGGACTAGCGACATCCGGCGAGCAGTACTTC.

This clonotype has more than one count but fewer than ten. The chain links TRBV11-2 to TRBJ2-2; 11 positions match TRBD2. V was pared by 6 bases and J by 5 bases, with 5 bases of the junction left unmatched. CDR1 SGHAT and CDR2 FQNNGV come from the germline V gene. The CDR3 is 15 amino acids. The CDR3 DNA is TGTGCCAGCAGGATAGCGGGAGGGCCAACCGGGGAGCTGTTTTTT. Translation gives CASRIAGGPTGELFF.

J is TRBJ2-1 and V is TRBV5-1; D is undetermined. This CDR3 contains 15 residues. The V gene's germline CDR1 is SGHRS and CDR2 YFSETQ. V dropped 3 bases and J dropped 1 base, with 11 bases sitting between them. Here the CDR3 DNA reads TGCGCCAGCAGCTCGAAGGTCCCATCCTACAATGAGCAGTTCTTC. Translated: CASSSKVPSYNEQFF.

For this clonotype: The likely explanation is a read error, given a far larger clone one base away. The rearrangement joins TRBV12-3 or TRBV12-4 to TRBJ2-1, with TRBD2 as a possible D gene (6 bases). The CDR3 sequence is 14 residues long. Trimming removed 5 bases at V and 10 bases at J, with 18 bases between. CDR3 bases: TGTGCCAGCAGTCACGCTAGGAGGGCCTACGAGCAGTTCTTC. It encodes CASSHARRAYEQFF.

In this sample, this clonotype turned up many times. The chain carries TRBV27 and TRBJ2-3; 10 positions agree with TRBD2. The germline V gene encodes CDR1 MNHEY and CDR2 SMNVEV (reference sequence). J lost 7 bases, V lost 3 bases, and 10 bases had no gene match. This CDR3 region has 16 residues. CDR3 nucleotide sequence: TGTGCCAGCAGTTTCCAAGCGGGAGGGGCCCCGAATACGCAGTATTTT. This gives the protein CASSFQAGGAPNTQYF.

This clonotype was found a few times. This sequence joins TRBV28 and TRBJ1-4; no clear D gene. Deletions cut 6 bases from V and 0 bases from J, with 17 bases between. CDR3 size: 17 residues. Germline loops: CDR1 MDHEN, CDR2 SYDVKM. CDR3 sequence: CASSPPLRKATNEKLFF. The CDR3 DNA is TGTGCCAGCAGCCCCCCTCTCCGGAAGGCAACTAATGAAAAACTGTTTTTT.

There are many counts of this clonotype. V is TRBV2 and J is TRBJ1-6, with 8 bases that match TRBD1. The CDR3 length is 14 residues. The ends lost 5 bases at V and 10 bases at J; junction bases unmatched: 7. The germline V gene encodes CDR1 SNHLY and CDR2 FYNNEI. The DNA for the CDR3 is TGTGCCAGCAGTCCCCAGGGGGCGGGCTCACCCCTCCACTTT. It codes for CASSPQGAGSPLHF.

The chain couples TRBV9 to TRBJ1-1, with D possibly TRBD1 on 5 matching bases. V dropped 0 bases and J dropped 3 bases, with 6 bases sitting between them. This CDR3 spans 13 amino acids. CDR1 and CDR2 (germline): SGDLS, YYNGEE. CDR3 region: CASSVGQYTEAFF. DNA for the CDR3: TGTGCCAGCAGCGTAGGACAGTACACTGAAGCTTTCTTT.

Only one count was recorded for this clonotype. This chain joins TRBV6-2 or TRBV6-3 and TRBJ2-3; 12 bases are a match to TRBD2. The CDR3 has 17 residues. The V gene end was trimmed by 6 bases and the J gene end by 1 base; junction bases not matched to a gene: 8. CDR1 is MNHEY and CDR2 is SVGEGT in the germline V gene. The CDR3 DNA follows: TGTGCCAGCAGCCGCTCTAGCGGGAGGGCCCGCACAGATACGCAGTATTTT. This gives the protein CASSRSSGRARTDTQYF.

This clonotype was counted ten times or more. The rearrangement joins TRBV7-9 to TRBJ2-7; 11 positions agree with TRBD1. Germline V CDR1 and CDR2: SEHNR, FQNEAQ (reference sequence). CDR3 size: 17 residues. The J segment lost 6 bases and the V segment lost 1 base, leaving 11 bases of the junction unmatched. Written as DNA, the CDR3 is TGTGCCAGCAGCTTAGGTCGATCGGGACAGGGGGTCCGCGAGCAGTACTTC. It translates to CASSLGRSGQGVREQYF.

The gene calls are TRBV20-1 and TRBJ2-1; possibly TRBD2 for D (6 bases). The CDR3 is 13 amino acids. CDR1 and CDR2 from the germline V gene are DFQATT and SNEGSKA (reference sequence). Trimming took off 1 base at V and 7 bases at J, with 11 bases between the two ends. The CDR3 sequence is CSARGGIWNEQFF. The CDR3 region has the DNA TGCAGTGCTAGAGGCGGGATCTGGAATGAGCAGTTCTTC.

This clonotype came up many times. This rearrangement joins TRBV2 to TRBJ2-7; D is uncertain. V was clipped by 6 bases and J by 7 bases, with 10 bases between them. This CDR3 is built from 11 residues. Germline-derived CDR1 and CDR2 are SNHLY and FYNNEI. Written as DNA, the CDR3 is TGTGCCAGCAGCTACGTACAGGAGCAGTACTTC. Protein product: CASSYVQEQYF.

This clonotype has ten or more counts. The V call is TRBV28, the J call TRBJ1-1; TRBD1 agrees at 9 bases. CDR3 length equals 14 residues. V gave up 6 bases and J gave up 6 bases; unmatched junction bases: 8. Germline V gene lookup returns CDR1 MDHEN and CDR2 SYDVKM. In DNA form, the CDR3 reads TGTGCCAGCAGCGGGGACAGGGAGATCGCTGAAGCTTTCTTT. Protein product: CASSGDREIAEAFF.

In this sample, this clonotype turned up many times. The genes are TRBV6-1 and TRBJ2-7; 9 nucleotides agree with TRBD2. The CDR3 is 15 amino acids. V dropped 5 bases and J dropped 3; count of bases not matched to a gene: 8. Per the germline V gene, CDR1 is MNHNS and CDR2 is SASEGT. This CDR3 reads CASSPSGSGSYEQYF. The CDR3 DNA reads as TGTGCCAGCAGTCCATCAGGTAGCGGGAGCTACGAGCAGTACTTC.

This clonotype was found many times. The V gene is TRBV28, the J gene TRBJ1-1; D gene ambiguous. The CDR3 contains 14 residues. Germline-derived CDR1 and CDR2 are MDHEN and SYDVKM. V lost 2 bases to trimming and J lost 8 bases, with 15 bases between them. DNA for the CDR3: TGTGCCAGCAGTTTACTTTTGTCGGCGAGAGAAGCTTTCTTT. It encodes CASSLLLSAREAFF.

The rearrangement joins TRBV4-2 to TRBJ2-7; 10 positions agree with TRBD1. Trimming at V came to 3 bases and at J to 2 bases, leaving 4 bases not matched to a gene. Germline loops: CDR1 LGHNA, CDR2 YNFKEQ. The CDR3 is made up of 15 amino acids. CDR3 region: CASSHWGQGTYEQYF. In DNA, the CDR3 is TGTGCCAGCAGCCACTGGGGACAGGGGACCTACGAGCAGTACTTC.

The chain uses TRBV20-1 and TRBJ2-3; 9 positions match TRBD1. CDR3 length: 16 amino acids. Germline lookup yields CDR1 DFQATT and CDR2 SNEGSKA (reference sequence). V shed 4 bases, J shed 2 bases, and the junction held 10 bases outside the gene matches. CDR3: CSAIPLGDRATDTQYF. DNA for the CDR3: TGCAGTGCTATCCCCCTTGGGGACAGGGCCACAGATACGCAGTATTTT.

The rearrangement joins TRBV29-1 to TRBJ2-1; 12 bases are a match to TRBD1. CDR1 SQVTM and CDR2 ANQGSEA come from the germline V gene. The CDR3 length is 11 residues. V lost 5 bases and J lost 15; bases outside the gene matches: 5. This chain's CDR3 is CSVQGQGAAFF. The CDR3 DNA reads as TGCAGCGTTCAGGGACAGGGGGCAGCGTTCTTC.